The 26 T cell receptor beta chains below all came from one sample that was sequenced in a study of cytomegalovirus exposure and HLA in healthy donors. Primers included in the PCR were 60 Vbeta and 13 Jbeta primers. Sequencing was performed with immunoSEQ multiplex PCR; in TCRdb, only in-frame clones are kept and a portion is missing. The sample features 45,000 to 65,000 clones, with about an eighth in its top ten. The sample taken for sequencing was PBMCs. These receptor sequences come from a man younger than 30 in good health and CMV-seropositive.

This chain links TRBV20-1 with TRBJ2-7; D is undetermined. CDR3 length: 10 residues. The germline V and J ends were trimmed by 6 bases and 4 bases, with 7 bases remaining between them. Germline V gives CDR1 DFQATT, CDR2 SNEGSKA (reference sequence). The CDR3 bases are TGCAGTGCCTCCGAGTACGAGCAGTACTTC. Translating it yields CSASEYEQYF.

CDR3 sequence reads: CASRQAELDTQYF. DNA of the CDR3: TGCGCCAGCAGGCAGGCAGAGTTAGATACGCAGTATTTT. The chain employs TRBV5-1 and TRBJ2-3, with D hard to call. This CDR3 comprises 13 residues. The V and J ends lost 5 bases and 5 bases respectively, with 12 bases between them. CDR1 and CDR2 from the germline V gene are SGHRS and YFSETQ.

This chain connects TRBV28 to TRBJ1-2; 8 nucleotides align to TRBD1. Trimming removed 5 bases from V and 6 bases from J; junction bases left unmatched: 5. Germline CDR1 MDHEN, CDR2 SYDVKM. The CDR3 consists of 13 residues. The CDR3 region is CASSRDRGDGYTF. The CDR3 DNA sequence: TGTGCCAGCAGTCGCGACAGGGGCGATGGCTACACCTTC.

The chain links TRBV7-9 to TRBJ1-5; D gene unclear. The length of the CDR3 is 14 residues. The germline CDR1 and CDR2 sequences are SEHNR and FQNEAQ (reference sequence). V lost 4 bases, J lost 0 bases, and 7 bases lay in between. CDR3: CASSSYYSNQPQHF. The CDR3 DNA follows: TGTGCCAGCAGCTCTTATTATAGCAATCAGCCCCAGCATTTT. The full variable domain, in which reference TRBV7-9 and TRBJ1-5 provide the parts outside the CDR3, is DTGVSQNPRHKITKRGQNVTFRCDPISEHNRLYWYRQTLGQGPEFLTYFQNEAQLEKSRLLSDRFSAERPKGSFSTLEIQRTEQGDSAMYLCASSSYYSNQPQHFGDGTRLSIL.

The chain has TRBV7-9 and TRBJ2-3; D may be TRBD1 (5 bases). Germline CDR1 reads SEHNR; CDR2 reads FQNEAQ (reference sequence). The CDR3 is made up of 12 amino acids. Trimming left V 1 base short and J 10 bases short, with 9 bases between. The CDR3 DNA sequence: TGTGCCAGCAGCTTAGGCCAGGGATCGCAGTATTTT. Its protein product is CASSLGQGSQYF.

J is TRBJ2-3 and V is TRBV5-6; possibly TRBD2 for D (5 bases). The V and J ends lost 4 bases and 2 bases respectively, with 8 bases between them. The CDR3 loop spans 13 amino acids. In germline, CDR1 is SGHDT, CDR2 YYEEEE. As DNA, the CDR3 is TGTGCCAGCAGCCGGACTTCCACAGATACGCAGTATTTT. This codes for CASSRTSTDTQYF.

CDR3 region: CAWTLDWRTDTQYF. The CDR3 coding sequence is TGTGCCTGGACGTTGGACTGGCGCACAGATACGCAGTATTTT. This rearrangement joins TRBV30 to TRBJ2-3, with a tentative D call TRBD2 (5 bases). Germline V gene lookup returns CDR1 GTSNPN and CDR2 SVGIG (reference sequence). The length of the CDR3 is 14 residues. Between the trimmed V and J ends, which lost 4 bases and 1 base, there was a span of 12 bases.

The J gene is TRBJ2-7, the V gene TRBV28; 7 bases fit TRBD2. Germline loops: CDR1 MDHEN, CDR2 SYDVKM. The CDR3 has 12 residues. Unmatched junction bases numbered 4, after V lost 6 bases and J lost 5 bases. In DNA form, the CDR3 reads TGTGCCAGCAGGTCAAGCGGGGACGAGCAGTACTTC. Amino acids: CASRSSGDEQYF. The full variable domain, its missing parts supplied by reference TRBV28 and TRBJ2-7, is DVKVTQSSRYLVKRTGEKVFLECVQDMDHENMFWYRQDPGLGLRLIYFSYDVKMKEKGDIPEGYSVSREKKERFSLILESASTNQTSMYLCASRSSGDEQYFGPGTRLTVT.

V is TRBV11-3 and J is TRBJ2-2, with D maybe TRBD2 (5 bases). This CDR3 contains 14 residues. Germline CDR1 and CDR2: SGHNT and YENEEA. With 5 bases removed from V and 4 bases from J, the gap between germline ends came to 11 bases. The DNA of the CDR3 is TGTGCCAGCAGCCCTCTCGCGGGCACCGGGGAGCTGTTTTTT. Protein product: CASSPLAGTGELFF.

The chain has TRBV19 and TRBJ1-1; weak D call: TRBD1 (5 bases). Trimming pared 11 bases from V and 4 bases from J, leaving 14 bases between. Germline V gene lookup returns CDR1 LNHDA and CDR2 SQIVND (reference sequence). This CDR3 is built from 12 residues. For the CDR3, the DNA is TGTGCCGTAAAAACGGGGGGCACTGAAGCTTTCTTT. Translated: CAVKTGGTEAFF.

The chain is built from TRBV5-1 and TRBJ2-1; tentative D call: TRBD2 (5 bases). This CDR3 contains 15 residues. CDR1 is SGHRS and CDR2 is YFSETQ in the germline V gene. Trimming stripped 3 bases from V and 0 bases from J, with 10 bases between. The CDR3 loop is CASSSAVHSYNEQFF. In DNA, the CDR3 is TGCGCCAGCAGCTCAGCGGTCCACTCCTACAATGAGCAGTTCTTC.

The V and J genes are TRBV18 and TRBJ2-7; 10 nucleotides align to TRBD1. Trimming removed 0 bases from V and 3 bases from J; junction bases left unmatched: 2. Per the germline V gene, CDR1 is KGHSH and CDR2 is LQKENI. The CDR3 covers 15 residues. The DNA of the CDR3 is TGTGCCAGCTCACCACCGGGACAGGGGATCTACGAGCAGTACTTC. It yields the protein CASSPPGQGIYEQYF.

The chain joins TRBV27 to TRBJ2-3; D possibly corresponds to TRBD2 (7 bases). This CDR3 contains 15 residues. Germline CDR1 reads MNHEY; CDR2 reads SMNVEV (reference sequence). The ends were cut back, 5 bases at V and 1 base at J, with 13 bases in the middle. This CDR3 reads CASSVRGGGTDTQYF. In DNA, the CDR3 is TGTGCCAGCAGTGTCAGGGGAGGGGGCACAGATACGCAGTATTTT.

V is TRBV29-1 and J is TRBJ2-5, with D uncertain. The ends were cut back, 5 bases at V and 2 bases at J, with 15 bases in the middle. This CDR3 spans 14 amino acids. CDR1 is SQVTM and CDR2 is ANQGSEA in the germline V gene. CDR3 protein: CSVSPTGGQETQYF. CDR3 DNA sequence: TGCAGCGTTTCTCCGACCGGCGGACAAGAGACCCAGTACTTC. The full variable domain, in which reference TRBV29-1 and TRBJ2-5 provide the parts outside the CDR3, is SAVISQKPSRDICQRGTSLTIQCQVDSQVTMMFWYRQQPGQSLTLIATANQGSEATYESGFVIDKFPISRPNLTFSTLTVSNMSPEDSSIYLCSVSPTGGQETQYFGPGTRLLVL.

Here the CDR3 DNA reads TGTGCCAGCAGACTCAGGCGGCGGGGAGAGACCCAGTACTTC. This translates into CASRLRRRGETQYF. The genes are TRBV6-1 and TRBJ2-5; D may be TRBD2 (6 bases). CDR1 is MNHNS and CDR2 is SASEGT in the germline V gene. Trimming pared 6 bases from V and 4 bases from J, leaving 15 bases between. This CDR3 region has 14 residues.

CDR3 sequence: CASSTTGTGGNKQYF. CDR3 nucleotide sequence: TGTGCCAGCAGCACGACCGGGACAGGGGGCAATAAGCAGTACTTC. This sequence joins TRBV14 and TRBJ2-7; 12 bases fit TRBD1. Germline V gene sequence: CDR1 SGHDN, CDR2 FVKESK. Trimming cost V 5 bases and J 8 bases; bases outside gene matches: 10. This CDR3 is built from 15 residues.

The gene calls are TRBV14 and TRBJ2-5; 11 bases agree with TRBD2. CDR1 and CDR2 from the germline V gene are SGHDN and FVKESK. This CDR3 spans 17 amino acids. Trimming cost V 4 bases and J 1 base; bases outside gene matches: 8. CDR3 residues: CASSPMTSGAFQETQYF. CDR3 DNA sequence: TGTGCCAGCAGCCCCATGACTAGCGGGGCCTTCCAAGAGACCCAGTACTTC.

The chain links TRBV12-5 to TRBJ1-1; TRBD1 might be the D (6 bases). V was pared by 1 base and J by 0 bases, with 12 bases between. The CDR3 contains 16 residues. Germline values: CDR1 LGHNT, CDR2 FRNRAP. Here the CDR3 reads CASGLEGEFMNTEAFF. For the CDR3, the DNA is TGTGCTAGTGGTTTGGAGGGGGAATTTATGAACACTGAAGCTTTCTTT.

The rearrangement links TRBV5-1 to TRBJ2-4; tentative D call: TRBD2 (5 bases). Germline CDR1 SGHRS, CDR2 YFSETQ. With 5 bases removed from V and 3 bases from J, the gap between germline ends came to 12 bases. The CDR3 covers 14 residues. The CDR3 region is CASREPRDKNIQYF. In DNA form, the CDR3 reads TGCGCCAGCAGGGAGCCACGGGACAAAAACATTCAGTACTTC.

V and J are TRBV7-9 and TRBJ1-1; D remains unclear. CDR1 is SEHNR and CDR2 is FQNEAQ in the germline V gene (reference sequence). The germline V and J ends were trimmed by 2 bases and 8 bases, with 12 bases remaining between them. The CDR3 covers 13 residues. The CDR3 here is CASSLSQQNEAFF. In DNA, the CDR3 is TGTGCCAGCAGCTTATCACAGCAAAACGAAGCTTTCTTT.

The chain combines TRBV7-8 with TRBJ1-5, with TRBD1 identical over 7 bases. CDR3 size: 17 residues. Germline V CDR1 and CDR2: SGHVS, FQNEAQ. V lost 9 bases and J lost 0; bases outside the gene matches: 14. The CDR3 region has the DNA TGTGCCAGTAGGCCGGGACAGACCTATAGTAGCAATCAGCCCCAGCATTTT. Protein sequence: CASRPGQTYSSNQPQHF.

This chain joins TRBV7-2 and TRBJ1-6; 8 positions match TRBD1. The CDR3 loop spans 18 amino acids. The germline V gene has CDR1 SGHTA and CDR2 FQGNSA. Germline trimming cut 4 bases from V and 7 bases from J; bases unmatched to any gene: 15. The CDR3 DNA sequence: TGTGCCAGCAGCTCGAGAGGGGTCTCAGGGGGCACGAATTCACCCCTCCACTTT. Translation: CASSSRGVSGGTNSPLHF.

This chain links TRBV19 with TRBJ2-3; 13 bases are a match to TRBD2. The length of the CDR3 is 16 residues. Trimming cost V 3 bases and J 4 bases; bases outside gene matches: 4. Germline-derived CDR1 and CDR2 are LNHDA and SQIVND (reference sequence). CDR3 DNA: TGTGCCAGTAGTATGACCGGGACTAGCGGGGCAGATACGCAGTATTTT. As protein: CASSMTGTSGADTQYF.

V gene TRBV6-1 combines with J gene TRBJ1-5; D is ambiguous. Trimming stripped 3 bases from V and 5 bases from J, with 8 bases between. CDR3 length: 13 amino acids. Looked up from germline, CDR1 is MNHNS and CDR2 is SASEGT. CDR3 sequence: CASSDSRYQPQHF. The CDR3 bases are TGTGCCAGCAGTGACAGTCGATATCAGCCCCAGCATTTT.

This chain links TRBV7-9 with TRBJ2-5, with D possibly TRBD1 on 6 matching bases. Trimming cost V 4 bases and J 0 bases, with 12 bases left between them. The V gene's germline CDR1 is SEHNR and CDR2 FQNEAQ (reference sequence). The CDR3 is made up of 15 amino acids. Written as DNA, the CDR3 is TGTGCCAGCAGCTCACAGGGTACCTACCAAGAGACCCAGTACTTC. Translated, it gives CASSSQGTYQETQYF. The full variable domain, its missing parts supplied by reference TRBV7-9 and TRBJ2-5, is DTGVSQNPRHKITKRGQNVTFRCDPISEHNRLYWYRQTLGQGPEFLTYFQNEAQLEKSRLLSDRFSAERPKGSFSTLEIQRTEQGDSAMYLCASSSQGTYQETQYFGPGTRLLVL.

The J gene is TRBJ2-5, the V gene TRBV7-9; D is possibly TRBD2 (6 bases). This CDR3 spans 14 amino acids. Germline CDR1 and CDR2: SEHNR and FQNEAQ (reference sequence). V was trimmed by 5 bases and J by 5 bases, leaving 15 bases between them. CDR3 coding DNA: TGTGCCAGCAGCCTACGCGGAGGGAGGGAGACCCAGTACTTC. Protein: CASSLRGGRETQYF.